The entry below gives a single T cell receptor beta chain sequence along with its context. The antigen remains undetermined. The junction had 5 bases not matched to a gene; V was cut back by 8 bases and J by 2 bases. The CDR3 sequence is 14 residues long. CDR1 and CDR2 from the germline V gene are MDHEN and SYDVKM. The data were obtained in a study of cytomegalovirus exposure and HLA in healthy donors. Points from the study as a whole: For TCR beta chains, V- and J-gene trimming was later linked to a missense DCLRE1C variant.

Primers for the PCR totalled 60 Vbeta and 13 Jbeta. Profiled with immunoSEQ multiplex PCR; TCRdb holds only in-frame clones, not every one. This sample carries about 270,000 clones, roughly 70% of them seen once, and the ten largest clones take under 3%. Sequencing was performed on PBMCs. V is TRBV28 and J is TRBJ2-7, with TRBD1 matching over 11 bases. The receptor was derived from a female donor in good health and CMV-seronegative. The CDR3 region is CASFRTGGPYEQYF. CDR3 DNA: TGTGCCAGCTTCCGGACAGGGGGCCCCTACGAGCAGTACTTC.